The T cell receptor (beta chain) under discussion was sequenced for a study of blood T cell repertoires in COVID-19. In germline, CDR1 is SGHKS, CDR2 YYEKEE (reference sequence). The CDR3 length is 13 residues. The junction had 2 bases not matched to a gene; V was cut back by 1 base and J by 7 bases. TCRdb's table, derived via immunoSEQ multiplex PCR, lists solely in-frame clones and lacks some. The table has roughly 150,000 clones, about 78% seen once; the top ten hold roughly 9.7%. The chain uses TRBV5-5 and TRBJ2-5; 9 nucleotides align to TRBD1. The specimen was peripheral blood. This TCR was sampled from a man aged 55 to 70 who had recovered from COVID-19. The CDR3 region is CASSLTGGGTQYF. CDR3 nucleotide sequence: TGTGCCAGCAGCTTGACAGGGGGCGGGACCCAGTACTTC.